This TCR beta chain was observed in a study of control samples from healthy donors and cancer patients. This clone occurred a few times. The protocol was immunoSEQ multiplex PCR, while the TCRdb copy is restricted to in-frame clones and leaves out a portion. The repertoire holds 150,000 to 200,000 clones, with over 85% as singletons. The CDR3 is 15 residues long. CDR1 and CDR2 (germline): SGHNT, YYREEE (reference sequence). V was cut by 4 bases and J by 8 bases, with 21 bases left in between. The clonotype originates from a man aged 30-40 years in good health. Sequenced input: blood. The V gene is TRBV5-4, the J gene TRBJ1-2; tentative D call: TRBD1 (5 bases). CDR3: CASSLGRGIREGYTF. In DNA, the CDR3 is TGTGCCAGCAGCCTCGGGCGGGGGATTCGGGAAGGCTACACCTTC.